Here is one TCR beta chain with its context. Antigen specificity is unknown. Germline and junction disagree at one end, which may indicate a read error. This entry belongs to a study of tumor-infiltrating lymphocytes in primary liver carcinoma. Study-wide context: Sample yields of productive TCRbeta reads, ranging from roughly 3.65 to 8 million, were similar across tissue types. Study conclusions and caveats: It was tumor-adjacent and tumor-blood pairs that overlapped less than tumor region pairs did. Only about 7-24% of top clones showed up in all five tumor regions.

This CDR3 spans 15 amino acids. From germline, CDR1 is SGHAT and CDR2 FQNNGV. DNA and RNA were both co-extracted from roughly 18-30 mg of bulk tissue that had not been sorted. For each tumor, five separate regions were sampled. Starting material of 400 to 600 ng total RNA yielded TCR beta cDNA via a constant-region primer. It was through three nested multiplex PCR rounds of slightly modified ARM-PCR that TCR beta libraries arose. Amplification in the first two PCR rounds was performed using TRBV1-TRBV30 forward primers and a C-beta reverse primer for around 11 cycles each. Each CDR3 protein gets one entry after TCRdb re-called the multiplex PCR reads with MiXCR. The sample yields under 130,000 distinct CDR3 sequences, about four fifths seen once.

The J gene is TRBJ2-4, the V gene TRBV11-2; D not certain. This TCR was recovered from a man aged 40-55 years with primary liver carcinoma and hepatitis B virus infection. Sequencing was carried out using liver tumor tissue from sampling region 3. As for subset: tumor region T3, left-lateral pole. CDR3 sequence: CASTTSAVARNIQHF. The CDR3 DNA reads TGTGCCAGCACCACTTCGGCGGTAGCCAGGAACATTCAGCACTTC.